This T cell receptor beta chain appears in the sequencing data of a study of T cells in Graves' hyperthyroidism and ophthalmopathy. Amplification yielded TCR beta CDR3 regions, with RNA transcripts as the source. Researchers ran a first-round RT-PCR on the TCR CDR3 using the HTBI primer set. TCRdb processed the multiplex PCR reads anew with MiXCR; each CDR3 protein has one entry. The table lists 300,000 to 350,000 distinct CDR3 sequences, roughly 20% of them singletons. CDR3 size: 16 residues. V lost 2 bases to trimming and J lost 6 bases, with 17 bases between them. Looked up from germline, CDR1 is MNHNS and CDR2 is SASEGT.

This chain joins TRBV6-1 and TRBJ1-5; a possible D gene is TRBD1 (5 bases). The receptor's source is a woman between 40 and 50 years old with Graves' ophthalmopathy. The sequenced sample consisted of blood. The CDR3 here is CASSERVGALGQPQHF. The CDR3 region has the DNA TGTGCCAGCAGTGAAAGGGTTGGGGCCCTCGGTCAGCCCCAGCATTTT.